Below are 23 T cell receptor beta chains sequenced from a single sample in a study of blood T cell repertoires in COVID-19. Measured with immunoSEQ multiplex PCR; TCRdb has only the in-frame clones, and not every one. Of 120,000 to 150,000 clones listed, roughly 89% are singletons. Material for sequencing was PBMCs or T cells enriched from blood (not recorded which). Receptor source: a woman between 50 and 59 years old who had been exposed to COVID-19.

The chain combines TRBV7-3 with TRBJ1-2; 7 bases map to TRBD1. CDR1 and CDR2 from the germline V gene are SGHTA and FQGTGA. Trimming cost V 4 bases and J 6 bases; bases outside gene matches: 5. The CDR3 loop spans 13 amino acids. The CDR3 loop is CASSYRQGDGYTF. The CDR3 bases are TGTGCCAGCAGCTACCGACAGGGAGATGGCTACACCTTC.

This sequence joins TRBV5-1 and TRBJ2-3, with 7 bases identical to TRBD1. The CDR3 consists of 13 residues. The germline V gene has CDR1 SGHRS and CDR2 YFSETQ. V shed 5 bases and J 4 bases; nucleotides not matched to a gene: 4. CDR3 DNA sequence: TGCGCCAGCAGAAGGGACAGCCCAGATACGCAGTATTTT. Translated: CASRRDSPDTQYF. The complete variable domain, with remaining parts taken from reference TRBV5-1 and TRBJ2-3, reads KAGVTQTPRYLIKTRGQQVTLSCSPISGHRSVSWYQQTPGQGLQFLFEYFSETQRNKGNFPGRFSGRQFSNSRSEMNVSTLELGDSALYLCASRRDSPDTQYFGPGTRLTVL.

The chain carries TRBV19 and TRBJ1-4; perhaps TRBD1 as D (6 bases). Trimming removed 10 bases at V and 3 bases at J, with 15 bases between. In germline, CDR1 is LNHDA, CDR2 SQIVND (reference sequence). The CDR3 totals 14 residues. The CDR3 region is CATYGGAANEKLFF. For the CDR3, the DNA is TGTGCCACTTATGGGGGGGCAGCTAATGAAAAACTGTTTTTT.

This chain connects TRBV6-6 to TRBJ1-5; D is possibly TRBD1 (5 bases). V lost 6 bases, J lost 2 bases, and 23 bases lay in between. CDR3 length: 18 amino acids. From germline, CDR1 is MNHNY and CDR2 SVGAGI (reference sequence). CDR3 coding DNA: TGTGCCAGCAGCCGAACGGCAGGGATTTTGGTTGGCAATCAGCCCCAGCATTTT. It yields the protein CASSRTAGILVGNQPQHF.

This sequence joins TRBV5-1 and TRBJ1-5, with a weak D call TRBD1 (5 bases). This CDR3 is built from 13 residues. Germline V CDR1 and CDR2: SGHRS, YFSETQ. V was cut by 2 bases and J by 6 bases, with 9 bases left in between. The CDR3 nucleotides read TGCGCCAGCAGCTTCCAGGGTAGTCAGCCCCAGCATTTT. Its protein is CASSFQGSQPQHF. Full variable domain (remainder filled in from reference TRBV5-1 and TRBJ1-5): KAGVTQTPRYLIKTRGQQVTLSCSPISGHRSVSWYQQTPGQGLQFLFEYFSETQRNKGNFPGRFSGRQFSNSRSEMNVSTLELGDSALYLCASSFQGSQPQHFGDGTRLSIL.

This chain joins TRBV16 and TRBJ1-1, with D maybe TRBD1 (5 bases). This CDR3 contains 15 residues. V lost 3 bases, J lost 5 bases, and 16 bases lay in between. The germline gives CDR1 KGHSY, CDR2 FQNENV. The CDR3 loop is CASSQSTVVGTEAFF. The CDR3 region has the DNA TGTGCCAGCAGCCAGTCGACAGTGGTGGGAACTGAAGCTTTCTTT.

A few counts support this clone. This chain joins TRBV19 and TRBJ1-3; tentative D call: TRBD1 (5 bases). There are 16 residues in the CDR3. The germline V gene encodes CDR1 LNHDA and CDR2 SQIVND (reference sequence). The V end was cut by 6 bases, the J end by 0 bases, with 15 bases between. This CDR3 is CASRVRDGRSGNTIYF. CDR3 in DNA: TGTGCCAGTAGGGTGCGGGACGGACGCTCTGGAAACACCATATATTTT. Full variable domain (remainder filled in from reference TRBV19 and TRBJ1-3): DGGITQSPKYLFRKEGQNVTLSCEQNLNHDAMYWYRQDPGQGLRLIYYSQIVNDFQKGDIAEGYSVSREKKESFPLTVTSAQKNPTAFYLCASRVRDGRSGNTIYFGEGSWLTVV.

The chain uses TRBV29-1 and TRBJ1-2, with TRBD1 matching 7 bases. Trimming removed 0 bases from V and 5 bases from J; junction bases left unmatched: 9. CDR1 and CDR2 (germline): SQVTM, ANQGSEA. The CDR3 sequence is 15 residues long. Here the CDR3 DNA reads TGCAGCGTTGAAGATATGAAGACAGGGACTTATGGCTACACCTTC. Translation: CSVEDMKTGTYGYTF.

J is TRBJ1-3 and V is TRBV5-1, with no clear D. V lost 4 bases and J lost 0, with 17 bases in between. CDR3 length: 17 residues. Germline V gives CDR1 SGHRS, CDR2 YFSETQ. The CDR3 here is CASSPTTRYLSGNTIYF. As DNA, the CDR3 is TGCGCCAGCAGCCCGACTACCAGGTACCTCTCTGGAAACACCATATATTTT.

V and J are TRBV7-8 and TRBJ2-2, with TRBD1 as a possible D gene (5 bases). V was trimmed by 4 bases and J by 3 bases, leaving 12 bases between them. The germline gives CDR1 SGHVS, CDR2 FQNEAQ. The CDR3 runs to 15 residues. CDR3: CASSSKGIHTGELFF. CDR3 DNA: TGTGCCAGCAGCTCGAAGGGGATCCACACCGGGGAGCTGTTTTTT.

The chain is built from TRBV4-3 and TRBJ1-5; D unresolved. CDR1 and CDR2 (germline): LGHNA, YSLEER. The V end lost 1 base, the J end lost 6 bases, and 7 bases lay between the germline ends. The CDR3 is 13 amino acids. The CDR3 here is CASSQGFGQPQHF. CDR3 DNA: TGCGCCAGCAGCCAAGGTTTCGGTCAGCCCCAGCATTTT.

The rearrangement uses TRBV10-3 and TRBJ2-7; D is perhaps TRBD2 (6 bases). This CDR3 region has 16 residues. Germline CDR1 reads ENHRY; CDR2 reads SYGVKD. V was pared by 4 bases and J by 1 base, with 17 bases between. The CDR3 loop reads CAISGMPGRESYEQYF. The CDR3 DNA reads as TGTGCCATCAGTGGAATGCCGGGACGGGAGTCCTACGAGCAGTACTTC.

The chain joins TRBV7-9 to TRBJ2-1, with TRBD2 matching over 8 bases. J gave up 7 bases and V 5 bases, and 13 bases lay outside the gene matches. In germline, CDR1 is SEHNR, CDR2 FQNEAQ (reference sequence). The CDR3 sequence is 16 residues long. In DNA, the CDR3 is TGTGCCAGCAGCCGTCTCACCGGGACTAGTTCGAATGAGCAGTTCTTC. Encoded protein: CASSRLTGTSSNEQFF.

The chain employs TRBV25-1 and TRBJ2-3, with 9 bases lining up with TRBD1. Germline loops: CDR1 MGHDK, CDR2 SYGVNS. J was trimmed by 2 bases and V by 4 bases; bases with no gene match: 7. CDR3 length: 16 residues. CDR3 loop: CASSVGTGPLTDTQYF. In DNA form, the CDR3 reads TGTGCCAGCAGTGTGGGGACAGGGCCCCTCACAGATACGCAGTATTTT.

The V and J genes are TRBV7-9 and TRBJ2-1, with TRBD1 as a possible D gene (6 bases). V was shortened by 6 bases and J by 8 bases, with 26 bases between the two germline ends. This CDR3 comprises 17 residues. Germline CDR1 reads SEHNR; CDR2 reads FQNEAQ (reference sequence). The CDR3 bases are TGTGCCAGCAGATACCCCACGACAGGCCATCAGGGTCATGAGCAGTTCTTC. Protein product: CASRYPTTGHQGHEQFF. Variable domain in full (rest from reference TRBV7-9 and TRBJ2-1): DTGVSQNPRHKITKRGQNVTFRCDPISEHNRLYWYRQTLGQGPEFLTYFQNEAQLEKSRLLSDRFSAERPKGSFSTLEIQRTEQGDSAMYLCASRYPTTGHQGHEQFFGPGTRLTVL.

This clone was found a few times. This rearrangement joins TRBV19 to TRBJ2-2; D might be TRBD1 (5 bases). V was trimmed by 7 bases and J by 0 bases, leaving 12 bases between them. The germline CDR1 and CDR2 sequences are LNHDA and SQIVND (reference sequence). The CDR3 spans 15 residues. The CDR3 nucleotides read TGTGCCAGTACCAGAGACAGCCCGAACACCGGGGAGCTGTTTTTT. Residues: CASTRDSPNTGELFF.

V and J are TRBV6-2 or TRBV6-3 and TRBJ2-5; 9 bases align to TRBD2. Germline CDR1 MNHEY, CDR2 SVGEGT. The CDR3 is 16 residues long. J lost 5 bases, V lost 7 bases, and 14 bases had no gene match. The CDR3 sequence is CASTPRAGGRVETQYF. In DNA form, the CDR3 reads TGTGCCAGCACCCCACGAGCGGGGGGCCGGGTCGAGACCCAGTACTTC.

This clone was seen a few times. The chain is built from TRBV14 and TRBJ1-3; no clear D gene. Germline-derived CDR1 and CDR2 are SGHDN and FVKESK. V shed 0 bases and J shed 4 bases, with 10 bases lying between them. There are 15 residues in the CDR3. This CDR3 is CASSQEWAGGNTIYF. The CDR3 nucleotides are TGTGCCAGCAGCCAAGAATGGGCTGGAGGAAACACCATATATTTT.

J is TRBJ1-2 and V is TRBV19; 10 nucleotides align to TRBD1. Trimming cost V 7 bases and J 7 bases; bases outside gene matches: 15. From germline, CDR1 is LNHDA and CDR2 SQIVND (reference sequence). This CDR3 is built from 16 residues. CDR3 sequence: CASIPYAGQGVGGYTF. The CDR3 DNA sequence: TGTGCCAGTATTCCATACGCCGGACAGGGGGTCGGTGGCTACACCTTC.

This clone was recorded once. J is TRBJ2-5 and V is TRBV5-1, with a possible D match to TRBD1 (5 bases). The CDR3 is 15 amino acids. Germline CDR1 is SGHRS and CDR2 is YFSETQ. Trimming removed 5 bases at V and 4 bases at J, with 18 bases between. CDR3 DNA: TGCGCCAGCAGACACGGACAAGCCTCGGGAGAGACCCAGTACTTC. Encoded protein: CASRHGQASGETQYF. The complete variable domain, with remaining parts taken from reference TRBV5-1 and TRBJ2-5, reads KAGVTQTPRYLIKTRGQQVTLSCSPISGHRSVSWYQQTPGQGLQFLFEYFSETQRNKGNFPGRFSGRQFSNSRSEMNVSTLELGDSALYLCASRHGQASGETQYFGPGTRLLVL.

The chain uses TRBV7-9 and TRBJ1-6; 8 nucleotides line up with TRBD1. The CDR3 runs 15 residues. V shed 6 bases and J 9 bases; nucleotides not matched to a gene: 10. Germline CDR1 is SEHNR and CDR2 is FQNEAQ (reference sequence). The CDR3 sequence: CASSKARGPLSPLHF. In DNA form, the CDR3 reads TGTGCCAGCAGTAAAGCCAGGGGGCCTCTTTCACCCCTCCACTTT. The variable domain in full, completed from reference TRBV7-9 and TRBJ1-6, reads DTGVSQNPRHKITKRGQNVTFRCDPISEHNRLYWYRQTLGQGPEFLTYFQNEAQLEKSRLLSDRFSAERPKGSFSTLEIQRTEQGDSAMYLCASSKARGPLSPLHFGNGTRLTVT.

The gene calls are TRBV15 and TRBJ2-1; the D is unclear. The CDR3 runs to 16 residues. With 0 bases removed from V and 7 bases from J, the gap between germline ends came to 16 bases. Germline V gene data show CDR1 as LNHNV and CDR2 as YYDKDF (reference sequence). This CDR3 reads CATSRDTSPTPNEQFF. DNA of the CDR3: TGTGCCACCAGCAGAGATACGTCCCCTACCCCTAATGAGCAGTTCTTC.

The V call is TRBV12-3 or TRBV12-4, the J call TRBJ1-2; D might be TRBD1 (6 bases). The CDR3 runs 12 residues. The V and J ends lost 6 bases and 8 bases respectively, with 13 bases between them. CDR3 loop: CASSSTGQGYTF. The DNA for the CDR3 is TGTGCCAGCAGCTCCACAGGGCAAGGCTACACCTTC.